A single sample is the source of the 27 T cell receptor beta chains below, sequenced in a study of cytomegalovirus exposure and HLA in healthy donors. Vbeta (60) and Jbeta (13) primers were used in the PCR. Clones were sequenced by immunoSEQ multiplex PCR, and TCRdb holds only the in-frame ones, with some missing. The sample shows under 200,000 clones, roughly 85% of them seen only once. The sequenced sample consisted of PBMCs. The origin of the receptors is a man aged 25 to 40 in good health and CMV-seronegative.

CDR3 nucleotide sequence: TGTGCCAGCAGCCCCGGGACAGGGGGGCTGGATACGCAGTATTTT. Translation gives CASSPGTGGLDTQYF. V is TRBV7-9 and J is TRBJ2-3; 11 bases align to TRBD1. With 5 bases clipped from V and 6 bases from J, the junction kept 7 bases outside the gene matches. CDR3 length: 15 amino acids. Germline V gene sequence: CDR1 SEHNR, CDR2 FQNEAQ (reference sequence).

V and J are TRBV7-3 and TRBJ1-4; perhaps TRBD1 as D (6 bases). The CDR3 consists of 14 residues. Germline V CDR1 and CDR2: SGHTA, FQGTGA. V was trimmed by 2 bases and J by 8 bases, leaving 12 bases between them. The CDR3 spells CASSLGGAGEKLFF. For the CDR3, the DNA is TGTGCCAGCAGCTTAGGGGGGGCCGGGGAAAAACTGTTTTTT.

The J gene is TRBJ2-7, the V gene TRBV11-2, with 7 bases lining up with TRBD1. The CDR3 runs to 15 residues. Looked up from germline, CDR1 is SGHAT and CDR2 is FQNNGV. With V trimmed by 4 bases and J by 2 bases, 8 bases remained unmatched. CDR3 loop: CASSSGQSKTYEQYF. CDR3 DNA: TGTGCCAGCAGCTCGGGACAGAGTAAGACCTACGAGCAGTACTTC.

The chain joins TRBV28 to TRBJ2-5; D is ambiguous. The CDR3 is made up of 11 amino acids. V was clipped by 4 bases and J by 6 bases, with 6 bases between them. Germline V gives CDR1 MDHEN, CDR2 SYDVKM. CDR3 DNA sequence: TGTGCCAGCAGTTCTGAGAAGACCCAGTACTTC. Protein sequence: CASSSEKTQYF.

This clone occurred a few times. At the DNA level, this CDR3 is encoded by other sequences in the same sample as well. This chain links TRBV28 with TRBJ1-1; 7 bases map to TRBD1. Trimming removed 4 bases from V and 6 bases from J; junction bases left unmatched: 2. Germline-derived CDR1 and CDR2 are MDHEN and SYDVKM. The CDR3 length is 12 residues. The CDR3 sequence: CASSSGTAEAFF. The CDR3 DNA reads TGTGCCAGCAGTTCCGGGACAGCTGAAGCTTTCTTT.

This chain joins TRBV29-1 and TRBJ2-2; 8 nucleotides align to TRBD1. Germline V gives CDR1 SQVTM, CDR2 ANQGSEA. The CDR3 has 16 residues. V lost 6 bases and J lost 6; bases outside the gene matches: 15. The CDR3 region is CSVDRGWPWSAGELFF. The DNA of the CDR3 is TGCAGCGTAGACAGGGGATGGCCTTGGTCCGCCGGGGAGCTGTTTTTT.

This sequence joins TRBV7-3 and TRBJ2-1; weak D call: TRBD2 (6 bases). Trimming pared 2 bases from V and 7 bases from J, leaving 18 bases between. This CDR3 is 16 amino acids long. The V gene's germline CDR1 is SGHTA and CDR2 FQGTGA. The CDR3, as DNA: TGTGCCAGCAGCTTATACGAGGGAGGCCTAGGAAATGAGCAGTTCTTC. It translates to CASSLYEGGLGNEQFF.

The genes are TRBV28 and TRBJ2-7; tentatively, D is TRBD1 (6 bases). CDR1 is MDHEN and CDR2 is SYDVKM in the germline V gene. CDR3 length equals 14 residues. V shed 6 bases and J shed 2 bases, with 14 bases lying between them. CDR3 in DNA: TGTGCCAGCAGATCCGGGACACGAACCTACGAGCAGTACTTC. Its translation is CASRSGTRTYEQYF.

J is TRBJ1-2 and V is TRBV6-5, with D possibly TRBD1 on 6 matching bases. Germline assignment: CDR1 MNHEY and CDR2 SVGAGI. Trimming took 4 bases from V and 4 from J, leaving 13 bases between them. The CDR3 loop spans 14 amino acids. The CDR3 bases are TGTGCCAGCAGTTTGGACAGAGATTTCTATGGCTACACCTTC. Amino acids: CASSLDRDFYGYTF.

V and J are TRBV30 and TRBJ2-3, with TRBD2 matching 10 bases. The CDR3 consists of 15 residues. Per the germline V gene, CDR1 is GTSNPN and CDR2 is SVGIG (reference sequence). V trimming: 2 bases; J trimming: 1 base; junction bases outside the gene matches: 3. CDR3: CAWSTLAGGTDTQYF. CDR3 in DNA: TGTGCCTGGAGTACCCTAGCGGGGGGCACAGATACGCAGTATTTT.

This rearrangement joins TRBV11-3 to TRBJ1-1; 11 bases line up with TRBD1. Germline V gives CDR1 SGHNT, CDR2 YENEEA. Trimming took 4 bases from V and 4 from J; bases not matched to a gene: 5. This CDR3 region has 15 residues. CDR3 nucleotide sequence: TGTGCCAGCAGCTCAGGACAGGGGGCGACCACTGAAGCTTTCTTT. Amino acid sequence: CASSSGQGATTEAFF.

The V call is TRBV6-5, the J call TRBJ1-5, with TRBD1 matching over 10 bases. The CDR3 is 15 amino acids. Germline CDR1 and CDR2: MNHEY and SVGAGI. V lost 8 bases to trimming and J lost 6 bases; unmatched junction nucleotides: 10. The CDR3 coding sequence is TGTGCCAGCTGCCGGGACAGGGGATCGGGTCAGCCCCAGCATTTT. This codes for CASCRDRGSGQPQHF.

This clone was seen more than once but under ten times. The CDR3 coding sequence is TGTGCCAGCAGTGACTCGACTAGCGGAACCTACAATGAGCAGTTCTTC. Protein product: CASSDSTSGTYNEQFF. The genes are TRBV6-4 and TRBJ2-1, with 9 bases identical to TRBD2. CDR3 length equals 16 residues. V shed 0 bases and J 2 bases; nucleotides not matched to a gene: 2. Germline assignment: CDR1 MRHNA and CDR2 SNTAGT.

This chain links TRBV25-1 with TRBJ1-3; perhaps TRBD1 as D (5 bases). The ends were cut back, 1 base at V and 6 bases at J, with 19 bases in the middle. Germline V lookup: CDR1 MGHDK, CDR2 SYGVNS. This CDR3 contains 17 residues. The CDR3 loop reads CASSESKIRGGANTIYF. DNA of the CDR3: TGTGCCAGCAGTGAATCTAAAATTCGGGGAGGGGCAAACACCATATATTTT.

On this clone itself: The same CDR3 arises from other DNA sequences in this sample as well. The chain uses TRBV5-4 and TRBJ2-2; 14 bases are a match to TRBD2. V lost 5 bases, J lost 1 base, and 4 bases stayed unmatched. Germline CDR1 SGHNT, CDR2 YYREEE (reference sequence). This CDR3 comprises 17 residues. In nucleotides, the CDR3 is TGTGCCAGCAGAGAAGGACTAGCGGGGGGGAACACCGGGGAGCTGTTTTTT. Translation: CASREGLAGGNTGELFF.

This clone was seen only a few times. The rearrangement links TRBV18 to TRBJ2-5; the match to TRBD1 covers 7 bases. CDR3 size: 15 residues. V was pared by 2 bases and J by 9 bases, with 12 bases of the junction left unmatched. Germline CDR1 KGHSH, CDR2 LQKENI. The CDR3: CASSPYSASQGAQYF. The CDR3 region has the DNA TGTGCCAGCTCACCATACTCTGCGTCCCAGGGGGCCCAGTACTTC.

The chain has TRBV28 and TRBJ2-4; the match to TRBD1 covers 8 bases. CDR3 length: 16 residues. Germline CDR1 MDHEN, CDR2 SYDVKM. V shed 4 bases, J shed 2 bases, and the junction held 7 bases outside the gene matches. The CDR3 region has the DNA TGTGCCAGCAGTTCCACAGGGGGATTTTCCAAAAACATTCAGTACTTC. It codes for CASSSTGGFSKNIQYF.

In DNA form, the CDR3 reads TGTGCCAGCAGTTTTTTCTCTTCCTACGAGCAGTACTTC. This codes for CASSFFSSYEQYF. The V call is TRBV27, the J call TRBJ2-7; no clear D. Germline loops: CDR1 MNHEY, CDR2 SMNVEV (reference sequence). V dropped 3 bases and J dropped 1 base, with 7 bases sitting between them. The CDR3 runs to 13 residues.

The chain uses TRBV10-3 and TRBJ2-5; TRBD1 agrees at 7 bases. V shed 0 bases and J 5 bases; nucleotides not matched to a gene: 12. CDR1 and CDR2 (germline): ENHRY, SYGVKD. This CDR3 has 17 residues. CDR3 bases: TGTGCCATCAGTGAGTCGTGGACAGGCGGTCGCAAGGAGACCCAGTACTTC. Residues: CAISESWTGGRKETQYF.

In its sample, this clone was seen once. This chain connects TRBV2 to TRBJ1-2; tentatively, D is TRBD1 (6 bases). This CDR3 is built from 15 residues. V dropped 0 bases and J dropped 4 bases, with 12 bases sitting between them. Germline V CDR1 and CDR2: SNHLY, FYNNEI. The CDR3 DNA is TGTGCCAGCAGTGAAGCGCTAGGACAGACCTATGGCTACACCTTC. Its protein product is CASSEALGQTYGYTF.

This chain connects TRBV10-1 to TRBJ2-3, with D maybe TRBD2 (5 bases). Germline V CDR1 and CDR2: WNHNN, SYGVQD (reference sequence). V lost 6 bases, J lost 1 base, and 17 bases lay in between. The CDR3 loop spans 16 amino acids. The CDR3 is CASSDLPGMGTDTQYF. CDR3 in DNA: TGCGCCAGCAGCGACCTACCGGGGATGGGCACAGATACGCAGTATTTT.

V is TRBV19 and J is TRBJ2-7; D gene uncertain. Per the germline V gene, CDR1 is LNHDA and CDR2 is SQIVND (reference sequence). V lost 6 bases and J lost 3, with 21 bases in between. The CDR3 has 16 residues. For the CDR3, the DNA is TGTGCCAGTAGCCCATCCCTGTCTCTGCTCGGCTACGAGCAGTACTTC. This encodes CASSPSLSLLGYEQYF.

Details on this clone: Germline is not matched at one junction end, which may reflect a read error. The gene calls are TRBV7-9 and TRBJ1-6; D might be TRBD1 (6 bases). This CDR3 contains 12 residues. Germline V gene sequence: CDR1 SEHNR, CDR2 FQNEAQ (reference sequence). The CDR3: CSSSSDSLHLHF. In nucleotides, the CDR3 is TGTTCCAGCAGCTCGGACAGCCTTCACCTCCACTTT.

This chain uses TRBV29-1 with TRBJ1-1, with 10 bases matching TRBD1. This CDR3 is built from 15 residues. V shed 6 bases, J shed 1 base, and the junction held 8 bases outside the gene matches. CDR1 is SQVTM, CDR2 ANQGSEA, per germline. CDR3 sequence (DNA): TGCAGCGTCGCTGACAGGGGGCGGGGGAACACTGAAGCTTTCTTT. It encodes CSVADRGRGNTEAFF.

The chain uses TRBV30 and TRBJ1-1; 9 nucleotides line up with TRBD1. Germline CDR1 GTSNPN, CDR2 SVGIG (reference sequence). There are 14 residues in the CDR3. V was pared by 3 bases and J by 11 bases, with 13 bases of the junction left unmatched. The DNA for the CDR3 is TGTGCCTGGAGCCTATTACAGGGGGCTGGGGAGGCTTTCTTT. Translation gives CAWSLLQGAGEAFF.

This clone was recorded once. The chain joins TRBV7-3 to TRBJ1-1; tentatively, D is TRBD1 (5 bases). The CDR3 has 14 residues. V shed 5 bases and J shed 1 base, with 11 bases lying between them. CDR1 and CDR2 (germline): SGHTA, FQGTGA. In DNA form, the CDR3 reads TGTGCCAGCAGCCCAAGCGGGACGAACACTGAAGCTTTCTTT. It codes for CASSPSGTNTEAFF.

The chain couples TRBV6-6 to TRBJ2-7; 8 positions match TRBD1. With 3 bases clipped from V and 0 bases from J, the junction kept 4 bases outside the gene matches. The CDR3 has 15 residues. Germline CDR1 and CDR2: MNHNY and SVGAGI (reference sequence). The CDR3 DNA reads TGTGCCAGCAGTTATCGGACAGGGAACTCCTACGAGCAGTACTTC. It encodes CASSYRTGNSYEQYF.